A selection of T cell receptor beta chains follows, all from one sample in a study of cytomegalovirus exposure and HLA in healthy donors. Data came from immunoSEQ multiplex PCR; TCRdb stores just in-frame clones and leaves some out. In the table there are 90,000 to 110,000 clones, 88% of which are singletons. The specimen was PBMCs. These receptors came from a woman younger than 30 in good health and CMV-seronegative. CDR3s include the opening cysteine and the closing phenylalanine or tryptophan. The order of the fields is J gene, D gene, V gene, clone size, CDR3 protein, CDR3 DNA. The D gene is left open where the match is weak. Only part of the rows carry a size: once, few, many, or a class if the clone is expanded.

j_gene: TRBJ2-5; d_gene: -; v_gene: TRBV28; abundance: -; CDR3aa: CASSSHTQGGETQYF; CDR3nt: TGTGCCAGCAGTTCTCATACGCAGGGCGGTGAGACCCAGTACTTC
j_gene: TRBJ1-3; d_gene: TRBD1; v_gene: TRBV7-9; abundance: -; CDR3aa: CASSSTQGSSGNTIYF; CDR3nt: TGTGCCAGCAGCTCAACACAGGGGTCGTCTGGAAACACCATATATTTT
j_gene: TRBJ1-2; d_gene: TRBD1; v_gene: TRBV6-6; abundance: once; CDR3aa: CASRGTGGARGYTF; CDR3nt: TGTGCCAGCAGGGGGACAGGGGGCGCGAGAGGCTACACCTTC
j_gene: TRBJ1-1; d_gene: -; v_gene: TRBV5-1; abundance: -; CDR3aa: CASWEGTGNTEAFF; CDR3nt: TGCGCCAGCTGGGAGGGTACGGGAAACACTGAAGCTTTCTTT
j_gene: TRBJ1-1; d_gene: -; v_gene: TRBV9; abundance: -; CDR3aa: CASSVVTPGKAEAFF; CDR3nt: TGTGCCAGCAGCGTAGTGACGCCGGGAAAGGCTGAAGCTTTCTTT
j_gene: TRBJ1-3; d_gene: -; v_gene: TRBV10-3; abundance: -; CDR3aa: CATQGIGQYSGNTIYF; CDR3nt: TGTGCCACCCAGGGCATCGGACAGTACTCTGGAAACACCATATATTTT
j_gene: TRBJ2-1; d_gene: TRBD2; v_gene: TRBV6-6; abundance: once; CDR3aa: CASSPGSRGRKLWQFF; CDR3nt: TGTGCCAGCAGTCCCGGATCACGCGGGAGGAAGTTGTGGCAGTTCTTC
j_gene: TRBJ2-7; d_gene: TRBD1; v_gene: TRBV28; abundance: -; CDR3aa: CASEGAQEQYF; CDR3nt: TGTGCCAGCGAGGGGGCGCAAGAGCAGTACTTC
j_gene: TRBJ2-7; d_gene: -; v_gene: TRBV7-6; abundance: -; CDR3aa: CASSQTATYEQYF; CDR3nt: TGTGCCAGCAGCCAGACAGCTACCTACGAGCAGTACTTC
j_gene: TRBJ1-1; d_gene: TRBD1; v_gene: TRBV7-2; abundance: -; CDR3aa: CASSRTDRGLGNTEAFF; CDR3nt: TGTGCCAGCAGCCGGACAGACAGGGGGCTAGGGAACACTGAAGCTTTCTTT
j_gene: TRBJ1-1; d_gene: -; v_gene: TRBV13; abundance: -; CDR3aa: CASSLLSEGLNTEAFF; CDR3nt: TGTGCCAGCAGCTTATTATCCGAGGGATTGAACACTGAAGCTTTCTTT
j_gene: TRBJ2-1; d_gene: TRBD2; v_gene: TRBV7-9; abundance: once; CDR3aa: CASSLRTSGRANEQFF; CDR3nt: TGTGCCAGCAGCTTACGGACTAGCGGGAGGGCCAATGAGCAGTTCTTC
j_gene: TRBJ2-7; d_gene: TRBD2; v_gene: TRBV9; abundance: -; CDR3aa: CASSPRTSGFYEQYF; CDR3nt: TGTGCCAGCAGCCCGCGGACTAGCGGCTTCTACGAGCAGTACTTC
j_gene: TRBJ2-1; d_gene: -; v_gene: TRBV7-6; abundance: once; CDR3aa: CASSLGGGSDNEQFF; CDR3nt: TGTGCCAGCAGCTTAGGAGGGGGTTCGGACAATGAGCAGTTCTTC
j_gene: TRBJ1-4; d_gene: TRBD1; v_gene: TRBV5-1; abundance: -; CDR3aa: CASSVTGTEKLFF; CDR3nt: TGCGCCAGCAGCGTGACAGGGACTGAAAAACTGTTTTTT
j_gene: TRBJ2-1; d_gene: TRBD2; v_gene: TRBV5-1; abundance: few; CDR3aa: CASSARTSGSSDEQFF; CDR3nt: TGCGCCAGCAGCGCAAGGACTAGCGGGAGTTCTGATGAGCAGTTCTTC
j_gene: TRBJ2-7; d_gene: TRBD1; v_gene: TRBV6-1; abundance: -; CDR3aa: CASRTGTVVSYEQYF; CDR3nt: TGTGCCAGCAGAACAGGGACAGTCGTCTCCTACGAGCAGTACTTC
j_gene: TRBJ2-7; d_gene: TRBD1; v_gene: TRBV15; abundance: once; CDR3aa: CATSRVLRAGQATYEQYF; CDR3nt: TGTGCCACCAGCAGAGTACTCCGGGCGGGACAGGCTACCTACGAGCAGTACTTC
j_gene: TRBJ1-1; d_gene: -; v_gene: TRBV30; abundance: -; CDR3aa: CAFVNPDPARGTFF; CDR3nt: TGTGCCTTCGTAAACCCGGACCCGGCCAGAGGGACTTTCTTT
j_gene: TRBJ2-3; d_gene: -; v_gene: TRBV6-7; abundance: -; CDR3aa: CASSYDPPVPTDTQYF; CDR3nt: TGTGCCAGCAGTTACGATCCTCCGGTCCCCACAGATACGCAGTATTTT
j_gene: TRBJ2-7; d_gene: TRBD1; v_gene: TRBV7-2; abundance: once; CDR3aa: CASSLGGTGRYEQYF; CDR3nt: TGTGCCAGCAGCTTAGGAGGGACAGGGCGTTACGAGCAGTACTTC
j_gene: TRBJ2-1; d_gene: TRBD1; v_gene: TRBV4-3; abundance: -; CDR3aa: CASSQDGTGDEQFF; CDR3nt: TGCGCCAGCAGCCAAGATGGGACAGGGGATGAGCAGTTCTTC
j_gene: TRBJ1-4; d_gene: -; v_gene: TRBV18; abundance: -; CDR3aa: CASSRGANEKLFF; CDR3nt: TGTGCCAGCTCCCGGGGGGCAAATGAAAAACTGTTTTTT
j_gene: TRBJ1-2; d_gene: TRBD1; v_gene: TRBV18; abundance: -; CDR3aa: CASSTTGNANYGYTF; CDR3nt: TGTGCCAGCTCAACGACAGGGAATGCTAACTATGGCTACACCTTC
j_gene: TRBJ2-7; d_gene: -; v_gene: TRBV19; abundance: -; CDR3aa: CASSIQGPPVYEQYF; CDR3nt: TGTGCCAGTAGTATTCAGGGCCCGCCCGTCTATGAGCAGTACTTC
j_gene: TRBJ2-5; d_gene: -; v_gene: TRBV29-1; abundance: -; CDR3aa: CSGARVRQETQYF; CDR3nt: TGCAGCGGGGCGCGGGTGAGGCAAGAGACCCAGTACTTC
j_gene: TRBJ2-7; d_gene: -; v_gene: TRBV28; abundance: -; CDR3aa: CASSRDTLSGEQYF; CDR3nt: TGTGCCAGCAGTCGCGACACACTTAGTGGGGAGCAGTACTTC
j_gene: TRBJ2-1; d_gene: -; v_gene: TRBV6-1; abundance: -; CDR3aa: CASIGSWSSYNEQFF; CDR3nt: TGTGCCAGCATTGGAAGCTGGAGCTCCTACAATGAGCAGTTCTTC
j_gene: TRBJ1-1; d_gene: -; v_gene: TRBV5-4; abundance: once; CDR3aa: CASSSQRGMNTEAFF; CDR3nt: TGTGCCAGCAGCAGTCAACGGGGGATGAACACTGAAGCTTTCTTT
j_gene: TRBJ2-7; d_gene: -; v_gene: TRBV5-6; abundance: once; CDR3aa: CASSLAGTTYEQYF; CDR3nt: TGTGCCAGCAGCTTGGCAGGTACGACCTACGAGCAGTACTTC